One sample yielded the 27 T cell receptor beta chains listed below, sequenced in a study of cytomegalovirus exposure and HLA in healthy donors. In the PCR, 60 Vbeta and 13 Jbeta primers were used. TCRdb's table, derived via immunoSEQ multiplex PCR, lists solely in-frame clones and lacks some. Seen here are 85,000 to 120,000 clones, roughly 80% observed once, and the top ten hold 3% to 4%. The material sequenced was PBMCs. Receptors were obtained from a man in his sixties in good health and CMV-seronegative.

CDR3 amino acids: CASSLFQAGANSPLHF. In DNA, the CDR3 is TGTGCCAGCAGTTTATTCCAGGCTGGGGCAAATTCACCCCTCCACTTT. V and J are TRBV27 and TRBJ1-6; possible D gene TRBD1, 5 bases. Germline assignment: CDR1 MNHEY and CDR2 SMNVEV (reference sequence). V lost 1 base and J lost 7, with 14 bases in between. The CDR3 has 16 amino acids.

V gene TRBV27 combines with J gene TRBJ2-7; maybe TRBD1 (6 bases). The V and J ends lost 2 bases and 1 base respectively, with 12 bases between them. This CDR3 is 15 amino acids long. Germline V gene data show CDR1 as MNHEY and CDR2 as SMNVEV (reference sequence). CDR3 amino acids: CASSLTGRGSYEQYV. CDR3 in DNA: TGTGCCAGCAGTTTAACAGGGAGAGGGTCCTACGAGCAGTACGTC.

The CDR3 DNA sequence: TGTGCCAGCAGCCGACAGGGGGCTTACGAGCAGTACGTC. Its protein product is CASSRQGAYEQYV. The chain couples TRBV28 to TRBJ2-7; 10 positions agree with TRBD1. CDR1 is MDHEN and CDR2 is SYDVKM in the germline V gene. There are 13 residues in the CDR3. Trimming at V came to 6 bases and at J to 4 bases, leaving 3 bases not matched to a gene.

The V call is TRBV2, the J call TRBJ2-7, with 10 bases aligning to TRBD1. V shed 2 bases, J shed 5 bases, and the junction held 12 bases outside the gene matches. This CDR3 contains 17 residues. CDR1 is SNHLY and CDR2 is FYNNEI in the germline V gene. CDR3 nucleotides: TGTGCCAGCAGTGAATGGCGCTGGACAGGGGGTCGCAACGAGCAGTACTTC. This codes for CASSEWRWTGGRNEQYF.

This clone turned up a few times. This chain uses TRBV4-3 with TRBJ1-3, with 10 positions matching TRBD1. CDR3 length: 13 amino acids. Germline V gene lookup returns CDR1 LGHNA and CDR2 YSLEER. V trimming: 4 bases; J trimming: 8 bases; junction bases outside the gene matches: 2. Here the CDR3 DNA reads TGCGCCAGCAGCCGGGACAGGGGATACACCATATATTTT. This translates into CASSRDRGYTIYF.

V is TRBV18 and J is TRBJ2-1, with 10 bases that match TRBD1. V lost 4 bases, J lost 4 bases, and 13 bases stayed unmatched. The CDR3 length is 18 residues. Germline V gives CDR1 KGHSH, CDR2 LQKENI. CDR3 residues: CASSRQALGTGDYNEQFF. In DNA form, the CDR3 reads TGTGCCAGCTCACGTCAGGCCCTTGGGACAGGGGATTACAATGAGCAGTTCTTC.

The J gene is TRBJ1-6, the V gene TRBV4-2; D call uncertain. CDR1 is LGHNA, CDR2 YNFKEQ, per germline. The CDR3 has 17 amino acids. Trimming stripped 0 bases from V and 7 bases from J, with 16 bases between. CDR3 DNA sequence: TGTGCCAGCAGCCAAGATGCTTTCACAGATAAGAATTCACCCCTCCACTTT. Its translation is CASSQDAFTDKNSPLHF.

This clone was counted a single time. This chain connects TRBV6-1 to TRBJ2-1, with D possibly matching TRBD1 (6 bases). CDR1 and CDR2 from the germline V gene are MNHNS and SASEGT. Trimming stripped 4 bases from V and 7 bases from J, with 17 bases between. The CDR3 spans 15 residues. The CDR3 DNA sequence: TGTGCCAGCAGTGGGTGGACAGAGTCGAGGAATGAGCAGTTCTTC. As protein: CASSGWTESRNEQFF.

This chain joins TRBV28 and TRBJ1-5, with 7 nucleotides matching TRBD1. Losses at the gene ends were 5 bases for V and 3 bases for J; bases not matched to a gene: 7. Germline CDR1 is MDHEN and CDR2 is SYDVKM. This CDR3 region has 15 residues. The CDR3 sequence is CASSMGQSNNQPQHF. The CDR3 DNA reads as TGTGCCAGCAGTATGGGACAGTCGAACAATCAGCCCCAGCATTTT. Full variable domain (remainder filled in from reference TRBV28 and TRBJ1-5): DVKVTQSSRYLVKRTGEKVFLECVQDMDHENMFWYRQDPGLGLRLIYFSYDVKMKEKGDIPEGYSVSREKKERFSLILESASTNQTSMYLCASSMGQSNNQPQHFGDGTRLSIL.

This sequence joins TRBV5-4 and TRBJ2-1; D remains unclear. The CDR3 is 15 amino acids. CDR1 and CDR2 from the germline V gene are SGHNT and YYREEE (reference sequence). V was shortened by 0 bases and J by 2 bases, with 9 bases between the two germline ends. CDR3 sequence (DNA): TGTGCCAGCAGCTTGGCCGCACTGCCCTACAATGAGCAGTTCTTC. This gives the protein CASSLAALPYNEQFF. Based on the CDR3 plus reference TRBV5-4 and TRBJ2-1, the full variable domain is ETGVTQSPTHLIKTRGQQVTLRCSSQSGHNTVSWYQQALGQGPQFIFQYYREEENGRGNFPPRFSGLQFPNYSSELNVNALELDDSALYLCASSLAALPYNEQFFGPGTRLTVL.

This clone turned up a few times. The CDR3 loop is CAWRNRGRVTGELFF. CDR3 bases: TGTGCCTGGAGAAACAGGGGGCGCGTCACCGGGGAGCTGTTTTTT. The genes are TRBV30 and TRBJ2-2; the match to TRBD1 covers 9 bases. The CDR3 is made up of 15 amino acids. Trimming removed 3 bases from V and 4 bases from J; junction bases left unmatched: 6. Germline-derived CDR1 and CDR2 are GTSNPN and SVGIG (reference sequence). The full variable domain, its missing parts supplied by reference TRBV30 and TRBJ2-2, is SQTIHQWPATLVQPVGSPLSLECTVEGTSNPNLYWYRQAAGRGLQLLFYSVGIGQISSEVPQNLSASRPQDRQFILSSKKLLLSDSGFYLCAWRNRGRVTGELFFGEGSRLTVL.

V is TRBV5-3 and J is TRBJ2-5; D may be TRBD1 (7 bases). TRBV5-3 belongs to the ORF category, with a function that is uncertain. V gave up 3 bases and J gave up 9 bases, with 30 bases separating them. CDR3 length: 18 residues. The CDR3 sequence is CARSSSAHTEGAGEAQYF. The CDR3 bases are TGTGCCAGAAGCTCCTCGGCCCACACAGAGGGGGCAGGGGAGGCCCAGTACTTC.

This clone was observed once. This chain uses TRBV6-5 with TRBJ1-2, with a tentative D call TRBD1 (6 bases). Germline V CDR1 and CDR2: MNHEY, SVGAGI. There are 13 residues in the CDR3. Trimming took 5 bases from V and 4 from J, leaving 11 bases between them. In nucleotides, the CDR3 is TGTGCCAGCAGTCGGACAGTGGGCTATGGCTACACCTTC. Translation gives CASSRTVGYGYTF.

This clone has a single count. J is TRBJ2-7 and V is TRBV6-5, with D tentatively TRBD1 (5 bases). The germline V and J ends were trimmed by 1 base and 2 bases, with 9 bases remaining between them. The CDR3 totals 14 residues. The germline CDR1 and CDR2 sequences are MNHEY and SVGAGI. CDR3 protein: CASSYFQGTYEQYF. CDR3 sequence (DNA): TGTGCCAGCAGTTACTTTCAGGGTACCTACGAGCAGTACTTC.

The chain joins TRBV7-9 to TRBJ1-1; weak D call: TRBD1 (5 bases). V shed 0 bases and J shed 11 bases, with 16 bases lying between them. Germline CDR1 reads SEHNR; CDR2 reads FQNEAQ (reference sequence). The CDR3 has 14 residues. CDR3 nucleotide sequence: TGTGCCAGCAGCTTAGCGATCGAGGCAGGGCGTGCTTTCTTT. Its translation is CASSLAIEAGRAFF.

The rearrangement links TRBV15 to TRBJ2-1, with D possibly TRBD2 on 5 matching bases. This CDR3 comprises 12 residues. Germline V gene data show CDR1 as LNHNV and CDR2 as YYDKDF (reference sequence). With 1 base removed from V and 9 bases from J, the gap between germline ends came to 7 bases. The CDR3 nucleotides are TGTGCCACCAGCAGAGCTCGGGGTGAGCAGTTCTTC. Protein product: CATSRARGEQFF.

This clone was observed once. The V and J genes are TRBV5-6 and TRBJ2-2; tentatively, D is TRBD2 (6 bases). Germline V lookup: CDR1 SGHDT, CDR2 YYEEEE. Trimming left V 1 base short and J 1 base short, with 11 bases between. The CDR3 is made up of 16 amino acids. In nucleotides, the CDR3 is TGTGCCAGCAGCTTGTACCTAGCGATGAACACCGGGGAGCTGTTTTTT. Amino acids: CASSLYLAMNTGELFF. The full variable domain, with the rest looked up from reference TRBV5-6 and TRBJ2-2, is DAGVTQSPTHLIKTRGQQVTLRCSPKSGHDTVSWYQQALGQGPQFIFQYYEEEERQRGNFPDRFSGHQFPNYSSELNVNALLLGDSALYLCASSLYLAMNTGELFFGEGSRLTVL.

This chain connects TRBV28 to TRBJ1-5; 9 bases map to TRBD1. Trimming removed 6 bases from V and 4 bases from J; junction bases left unmatched: 7. CDR1 and CDR2 (germline): MDHEN, SYDVKM. The CDR3 is 15 amino acids. Here the CDR3 DNA reads TGTGCCAGCAGACCCGGGACAGGGAGGAATCAGCCCCAGCATTTT. Protein: CASRPGTGRNQPQHF.

J is TRBJ2-1 and V is TRBV7-2, with a possible D match to TRBD2 (5 bases). The CDR3 totals 15 residues. Trimming took 5 bases from V and 0 from J, leaving 11 bases between them. Germline assignment: CDR1 SGHTA and CDR2 FQGNSA. The CDR3 loop is CASSQSGYSYNEQFF. DNA for the CDR3: TGTGCCAGCAGCCAATCGGGGTACTCCTACAATGAGCAGTTCTTC.

The rearrangement links TRBV7-6 to TRBJ2-1; tentatively, D is TRBD2 (6 bases). Germline V gene sequence: CDR1 SGHVS, CDR2 FNYEAQ. The length of the CDR3 is 17 residues. V shed 5 bases and J shed 0 bases, with 17 bases lying between them. This CDR3 is CASSPGSGASSYNEQFF. In DNA form, the CDR3 reads TGTGCCAGCAGCCCAGGTAGCGGTGCCAGCTCCTACAATGAGCAGTTCTTC.

The chain couples TRBV7-9 to TRBJ2-2; no definite D call. The germline V and J ends were trimmed by 1 base and 4 bases, with 13 bases remaining between them. CDR3 length: 16 amino acids. CDR1 and CDR2 (germline): SEHNR, FQNEAQ (reference sequence). The CDR3 loop is CASSLDTVARTGELFF. DNA for the CDR3: TGTGCCAGCAGCTTAGACACGGTAGCCCGCACCGGGGAGCTGTTTTTT.

The chain joins TRBV9 to TRBJ1-6; maybe TRBD1 (5 bases). The V end lost 1 base, the J end lost 7 bases, and 12 bases lay between the germline ends. This CDR3 has 15 residues. Germline CDR1 is SGDLS and CDR2 is YYNGEE. This chain's CDR3 is CASSVQQELNSPLHF. The DNA for the CDR3 is TGTGCCAGCAGCGTACAACAGGAGTTAAATTCACCCCTCCACTTT.

The rearrangement joins TRBV28 to TRBJ2-5, with TRBD2 matching over 7 bases. From germline, CDR1 is MDHEN and CDR2 SYDVKM. CDR3 length: 14 residues. V lost 6 bases to trimming and J lost 5 bases; unmatched junction nucleotides: 9. The CDR3 nucleotides read TGTGCCAGCAGCTCCGGACTAGTGGATGAGACCCAGTACTTC. This translates into CASSSGLVDETQYF.

This clone was seen only a few times. The rearrangement uses TRBV7-3 and TRBJ2-3, with 8 positions matching TRBD2. The CDR3 sequence is 17 residues long. The ends lost 5 bases at V and 0 bases at J; junction bases unmatched: 10. The germline gives CDR1 SGHTA, CDR2 FQGTGA. The chain's CDR3 is CASSRAGGAISTDTQYF. DNA of the CDR3: TGTGCCAGCAGCAGGGCGGGGGGTGCCATTAGCACAGATACGCAGTATTTT.

This clone was found once. The rearrangement joins TRBV14 to TRBJ1-2, with D maybe TRBD1 (6 bases). The CDR3 has 16 residues. V lost 6 bases and J 8 bases, leaving 25 bases between the germline ends. Germline-derived CDR1 and CDR2 are SGHDN and FVKESK. Here the CDR3 DNA reads TGTGCCAGCAGAAAAACAGGGAGTGGTAAACTGGACGGCTACACCTTC. It encodes CASRKTGSGKLDGYTF.

The chain recombines TRBV5-6 with TRBJ1-5, with 10 bases matching TRBD1. J lost 6 bases, V lost 2 bases, and 2 bases had no gene match. Germline-derived CDR1 and CDR2 are SGHDT and YYEEEE. The CDR3 spans 14 residues. CDR3 sequence (DNA): TGTGCCAGCAGCTTAGGGACAGGGGCTCAGCCCCAGCATTTT. This sequence encodes CASSLGTGAQPQHF.

This clone was counted once. This chain joins TRBV9 and TRBJ2-3; TRBD1 matches 7 bases. With V trimmed by 4 bases and J by 0 bases, 5 bases remained unmatched. This CDR3 has 15 amino acids. Germline V CDR1 and CDR2: SGDLS, YYNGEE. The CDR3 region is CASSPGTVSTDTQYF. The CDR3 bases are TGTGCCAGCAGCCCAGGGACAGTTAGCACAGATACGCAGTATTTT. Variable domain in full (rest from reference TRBV9 and TRBJ2-3): DSGVTQTPKHLITATGQRVTLRCSPRSGDLSVYWYQQSLDQGLQFLIQYYNGEERAKGNILERFSAQQFPDLHSELNLSSLELGDSALYFCASSPGTVSTDTQYFGPGTRLTVL.